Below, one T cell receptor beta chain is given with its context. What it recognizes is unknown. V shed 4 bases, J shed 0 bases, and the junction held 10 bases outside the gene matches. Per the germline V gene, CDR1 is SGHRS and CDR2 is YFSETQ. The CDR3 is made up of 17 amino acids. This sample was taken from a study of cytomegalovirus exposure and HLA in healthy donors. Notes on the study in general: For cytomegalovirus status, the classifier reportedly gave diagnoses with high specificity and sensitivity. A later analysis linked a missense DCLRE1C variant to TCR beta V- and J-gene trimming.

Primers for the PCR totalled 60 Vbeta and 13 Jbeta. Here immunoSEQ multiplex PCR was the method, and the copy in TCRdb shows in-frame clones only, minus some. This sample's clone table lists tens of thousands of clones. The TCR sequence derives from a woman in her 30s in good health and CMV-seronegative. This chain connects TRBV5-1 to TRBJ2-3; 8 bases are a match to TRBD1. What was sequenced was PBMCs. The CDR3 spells CASSPDTTGDSTDTQYF. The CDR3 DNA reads TGCGCCAGCAGCCCTGATACGACAGGGGACAGCACAGATACGCAGTATTTT.